Included here is one TCR beta chain sequence, with context. Its antigen is not identified. The entry originates in a study of cytomegalovirus exposure and HLA in healthy donors. The study, taken as a whole, reports: Subsequent analysis showed first-cohort TCR clusters tending to co-occur in around 130 validation repertoires.

Profiling relied on immunoSEQ multiplex PCR, and the TCRdb table lists in-frame clones only, not all of them. In the table there are fewer than 250,000 clones, about 82% of which are singletons. The sample taken for sequencing was PBMCs. The TCR originated in a woman under 30 in good health and CMV-seronegative.

CDR3 coding DNA: TGCGCCAGCAGCTTGGATAGCGTTGCAGATACGCAGTATTTT. The encoded protein is CASSLDSVADTQYF. The chain carries TRBV5-1 and TRBJ2-3; TRBD2 is a possible D gene (5 bases). Germline CDR1 is SGHRS and CDR2 is YFSETQ. This CDR3 has 14 amino acids. Trimming took 0 bases from V and 4 from J, leaving 9 bases between them. Full variable domain (missing parts from reference TRBV5-1 and TRBJ2-3): KAGVTQTPRYLIKTRGQQVTLSCSPISGHRSVSWYQQTPGQGLQFLFEYFSETQRNKGNFPGRFSGRQFSNSRSEMNVSTLELGDSALYLCASSLDSVADTQYFGPGTRLTVL.